The T cell receptor (beta chain) under discussion was sequenced for a study of molecular identifiers for immune sequencing clone quantification. The study's findings and limits: Highly expanded clones may be undercounted when identical TCR molecules share barcodes. Jurkat TCR RNA spiked in from one cell reportedly remained identifiable amid some 950,000 naive cells. In CMV-specific effectors, clones above 20 copies held over 99% of molecules; naive, under 1%.

TCRdb reprocessed the PCR reads via MiXCR and lists one record per CDR3 protein. The sample consists of approximately 670,000 distinct CDR3 sequences, 20% of them appearing once. The table lists this clonotype with many counts. Its specificity is not known. Sorting defined naive CD8 T cells as CD8+CD4-CCR7+CD45RA+. This TCR derives from a human donor in good health. Some libraries in this study had Jurkat cell RNA spiked in. Material for sequencing was naive CD8+ T cells from blood, with Jurkat cell RNA spiked in. Subset: FACS-sorted CD8+CD4-CCR7+CD45RA+ naive T cells.

CDR3 loop: CAWRQFGNTIYF. Here the CDR3 DNA reads TGTGCCTGGAGGCAATTTGGAAACACCATATATTTT. The chain joins TRBV30 to TRBJ1-3; D gene unclear. CDR3 length equals 12 residues. Germline V lookup: CDR1 GTSNPN, CDR2 SVGIG (reference sequence). The V gene lost 3 bases and the J gene lost 3 bases, with 6 bases spanning the gap.